These T cell receptor beta chains were read from a single sample in a study of blood T cell repertoires in COVID-19. Profiling relied on immunoSEQ multiplex PCR, and the TCRdb table lists in-frame clones only, not all of them. The sample lists around 300,000 clones, around 87% occurring once. Material for sequencing was peripheral blood. The receptors here all came from a man in his fifties or sixties with active or convalescent COVID-19. Each CDR3 is given with its conserved first and last residue. Fields, in order: D gene, V gene, clone size, CDR3 length, J gene, CDR3 DNA, CDR3 protein. The D gene is left open where the match is weak. For some rows the clone size is stated as once, few or many, or as a class when expanded; others skip it.

d_gene: TRBD2; v_gene: TRBV3-1/TRBV3-2; abundance: .; len: 16; j_gene: TRBJ2-2; CDR3nt: TGTGCCAGCAGCCGGACTAGCGGGGGCAACACCGGGGAGCTGTTTTTT; CDR3aa: CASSRTSGGNTGELFF
d_gene: .; v_gene: TRBV2; abundance: .; len: 13; j_gene: TRBJ1-5; CDR3nt: TGTGCCAGCAGTGGACAGAGAGATCAGCCCCAGCATTTT; CDR3aa: CASSGQRDQPQHF
d_gene: TRBD1; v_gene: TRBV11-1; abundance: .; len: 14; j_gene: TRBJ2-5; CDR3nt: TGTGCCAGCAGCAAGGACAGGGCAGGGGAGACCCAGTACTTC; CDR3aa: CASSKDRAGETQYF
d_gene: .; v_gene: TRBV19; abundance: .; len: 15; j_gene: TRBJ1-2; CDR3nt: TGTGCCAGTAGTATCGTCCAGGCGCAAAACTATGGCTACACCTTC; CDR3aa: CASSIVQAQNYGYTF
d_gene: .; v_gene: TRBV3-1/TRBV3-2; abundance: .; len: 15; j_gene: TRBJ1-4; CDR3nt: TGTGCCAGCAGCCAAGGTCCCCAGGGAAATGAAAAACTGTTTTTT; CDR3aa: CASSQGPQGNEKLFF
d_gene: TRBD1; v_gene: TRBV19; abundance: .; len: 16; j_gene: TRBJ2-7; CDR3nt: TGTGCCAGTAGTACCATTCCGGGACAGGGGGCCCACGAGCAGTACTTC; CDR3aa: CASSTIPGQGAHEQYF
d_gene: .; v_gene: TRBV5-1; abundance: .; len: 13; j_gene: TRBJ1-6; CDR3nt: TGCGCCAGCAGCTTGGAAGCTAATTCACCCCTCCACTTT; CDR3aa: CASSLEANSPLHF
d_gene: TRBD2; v_gene: TRBV3-1/TRBV3-2; abundance: many; len: 14; j_gene: TRBJ2-3; CDR3nt: TGTGCCAGCAGCCACGGGAGGGGAGGCGATACGCAGTATTTT; CDR3aa: CASSHGRGGDTQYF
d_gene: TRBD1; v_gene: TRBV6-5; abundance: .; len: 14; j_gene: TRBJ1-1; CDR3nt: TGTGCCAGCAGTTACTCCAGGGGGCTCACTGAAGCTTTCTTT; CDR3aa: CASSYSRGLTEAFF
d_gene: .; v_gene: TRBV5-8; abundance: .; len: 14; j_gene: TRBJ2-5; CDR3nt: TGTGCCAGCAGCTTGGGGCAGCCAGGGGAGACCCAGTACTTC; CDR3aa: CASSLGQPGETQYF
d_gene: .; v_gene: TRBV28; abundance: .; len: 13; j_gene: TRBJ1-6; CDR3nt: TGTGCCAGCAGCTTAGACAGGTACTCACCCCTCCACTTT; CDR3aa: CASSLDRYSPLHF
d_gene: TRBD1; v_gene: TRBV18; abundance: .; len: 14; j_gene: TRBJ2-7; CDR3nt: TGTGCCAGCTCCCCCCGGGACAGCACCTACGAGCAGTACTTC; CDR3aa: CASSPRDSTYEQYF
d_gene: .; v_gene: TRBV19; abundance: .; len: 13; j_gene: TRBJ2-7; CDR3nt: TGTGCCAGTGCAAAGACAGACAGGTACGAGCAGTACTTC; CDR3aa: CASAKTDRYEQYF
d_gene: .; v_gene: TRBV28; abundance: once; len: 12; j_gene: TRBJ1-5; CDR3nt: TGTGCCAGCAGTGTACAGGGAAAGCCCCAGCATTTT; CDR3aa: CASSVQGKPQHF
d_gene: .; v_gene: TRBV6-2/TRBV6-3; abundance: .; len: 16; j_gene: TRBJ1-2; CDR3nt: TGTGCCAGCAGTCATGCGCGCGGCCGGGAAGCCTATGGCTACACCTTC; CDR3aa: CASSHARGREAYGYTF
d_gene: TRBD1; v_gene: TRBV5-7; abundance: .; len: 15; j_gene: TRBJ1-2; CDR3nt: TGTGCCAGCAGCTCCTGGGACAGCTTGAACTATGGCTACACCTTC; CDR3aa: CASSSWDSLNYGYTF